The 15 T cell receptor beta chains reported below all come from one sample, sequenced in a study of radiotherapy plus CTLA-4 blockade in lung cancer. Clones were read by immunoSEQ multiplex PCR, and TCRdb kept only the in-frame ones, dropping some. The sample includes roughly 15,000 clones, approximately 76% seen only once; the top ten take approximately 53%. Sequencing was performed on peripheral blood, taken from a patient treated with radiotherapy plus ipilimumab. These receptors came from a human donor with non-small cell lung cancer whose response to radiotherapy plus ipilimumab could not be evaluated.

The chain joins TRBV15 to TRBJ2-7; TRBD2 is a possible D gene (5 bases). Germline V gene data show CDR1 as LNHNV and CDR2 as YYDKDF (reference sequence). The CDR3 totals 13 residues. Trimming removed 3 bases from V and 7 bases from J, with 13 bases in between. CDR3 bases: TGTGCCACCAGCAGTGAGACCCCGGGGGAGCAGTACTTC. Protein: CATSSETPGEQYF.

This clone was seen only once. This chain connects TRBV18 to TRBJ1-1; 7 bases fit TRBD1. The germline gives CDR1 KGHSH, CDR2 LQKENI. The CDR3 spans 15 residues. The J segment lost 5 bases and the V segment lost 3 bases, leaving 9 bases of the junction unmatched. The CDR3 protein is CASSPPQGRATEAFF. Here the CDR3 DNA reads TGTGCCAGCTCACCGCCACAGGGGAGAGCAACTGAAGCTTTCTTT.

This chain uses TRBV5-1 with TRBJ1-1, with 7 bases identical to TRBD1. CDR3 length equals 12 residues. The germline gives CDR1 SGHRS, CDR2 YFSETQ. The J segment lost 7 bases and the V segment lost 4 bases, leaving 4 bases of the junction unmatched. The CDR3 sequence is CASSRQGDEAFF. The CDR3 nucleotides read TGCGCCAGCAGCCGTCAGGGGGATGAAGCTTTCTTT.

This rearrangement joins TRBV27 to TRBJ2-7; 9 bases agree with TRBD1. With 0 bases clipped from V and 4 bases from J, the junction kept 4 bases outside the gene matches. CDR1 is MNHEY, CDR2 SMNVEV, per germline (reference sequence). The CDR3 covers 15 residues. This CDR3 is CASSLSGQGTYEQYF. CDR3 nucleotide sequence: TGTGCCAGCAGTTTATCGGGACAGGGCACGTACGAGCAGTACTTC.

The chain couples TRBV5-8 to TRBJ1-2; D is undetermined. The V gene lost 4 bases and the J gene lost 5 bases, with 6 bases spanning the gap. CDR3 size: 11 residues. Germline CDR1 reads SGHTS; CDR2 reads YDEGEE. CDR3: CASSLRYGYTF. The CDR3 DNA is TGTGCCAGCAGCCTCAGATATGGCTACACCTTC.

The chain links TRBV30 to TRBJ2-5; the match to TRBD2 covers 11 bases. This CDR3 region has 16 residues. The J segment lost 1 base and the V segment lost 1 base, leaving 5 bases of the junction unmatched. The germline CDR1 and CDR2 sequences are GTSNPN and SVGIG (reference sequence). The DNA for the CDR3 is TGTGCCTGGAGTGATGAGACTAGCGGGGCCCAAGAGACCCAGTACTTC. Residues: CAWSDETSGAQETQYF.

The rearrangement joins TRBV5-4 to TRBJ2-1; 11 bases map to TRBD2. V dropped 3 bases and J dropped 0; count of bases not matched to a gene: 2. Germline assignment: CDR1 SGHNT and CDR2 YYREEE (reference sequence). This CDR3 has 16 amino acids. CDR3 nucleotide sequence: TGTGCCAGCAGCTCTAGCGGGGGGAGCTCCTACAATGAGCAGTTCTTC. Protein sequence: CASSSSGGSSYNEQFF.

CDR3 DNA: TGTGCCAGCAGCTTAGATTCTAGTGGCCAGACCCAGTACTTC. Translating it yields CASSLDSSGQTQYF. V and J are TRBV11-3 and TRBJ2-5; no definite D call. Looked up from germline, CDR1 is SGHNT and CDR2 is YENEEA. The CDR3 is made up of 14 amino acids. V shed 0 bases and J shed 6 bases, with 11 bases lying between them.

This clone was counted a single time. The chain uses TRBV9 and TRBJ1-3, with D tentatively TRBD1 (5 bases). Looked up from germline, CDR1 is SGDLS and CDR2 is YYNGEE. V was clipped by 0 bases and J by 0 bases, with 10 bases between them. The CDR3 consists of 16 residues. The DNA of the CDR3 is TGTGCCAGCAGCGTAGCAGGGCAGTACTCTGGAAACACCATATATTTT. Its translation is CASSVAGQYSGNTIYF. The full variable domain, in which reference TRBV9 and TRBJ1-3 provide the parts outside the CDR3, is DSGVTQTPKHLITATGQRVTLRCSPRSGDLSVYWYQQSLDQGLQFLIQYYNGEERAKGNILERFSAQQFPDLHSELNLSSLELGDSALYFCASSVAGQYSGNTIYFGEGSWLTVV.

The chain links TRBV19 to TRBJ2-3; TRBD2 aligns across 9 bases. The germline CDR1 and CDR2 sequences are LNHDA and SQIVND (reference sequence). The CDR3 is 16 residues long. V lost 5 bases, J lost 2 bases, and 8 bases stayed unmatched. The CDR3 is CASSLQRGATTDTQYF. CDR3 nucleotides: TGTGCCAGTAGTCTTCAGCGGGGGGCGACCACAGATACGCAGTATTTT.

J is TRBJ2-5 and V is TRBV13; D possibly corresponds to TRBD1 (6 bases). V was trimmed by 1 base and J by 5 bases, leaving 14 bases between them. Germline-derived CDR1 and CDR2 are PRHDT and FYEKMQ (reference sequence). The CDR3 length is 15 residues. The CDR3 here is CASSLEGQPGETQYF. CDR3 sequence (DNA): TGTGCCAGCAGCTTAGAAGGACAGCCGGGGGAGACCCAGTACTTC.

The chain employs TRBV23-1 and TRBJ1-5; a weak D match, TRBD1 (5 bases). TRBV23-1 is an ORF, and what it does is uncertain. With 7 bases removed from V and 1 base from J, the gap between germline ends came to 17 bases. CDR3 length: 16 residues. The CDR3 reads CASTPRQSSSNQPQHF. The CDR3 nucleotides read TGCGCCAGCACCCCAAGACAGTCATCGAGCAATCAGCCCCAGCATTTT.

Only a few counts were recorded for this clone. This rearrangement joins TRBV5-1 to TRBJ2-1, with 8 bases identical to TRBD2. CDR3 length: 12 residues. After removal of 3 bases from V and 8 bases from J, the junction contained 1 base not matched to a gene. Germline V CDR1 and CDR2: SGHRS, YFSETQ. This CDR3 reads CASSSGGDEQFF. In nucleotides, the CDR3 is TGCGCCAGCAGCTCGGGAGGGGATGAGCAGTTCTTC.

The chain carries TRBV7-9 and TRBJ2-3; 8 bases map to TRBD1. The CDR3 spans 15 residues. The junction had 7 bases not matched to a gene; V was cut back by 5 bases and J by 3 bases. The V gene's germline CDR1 is SEHNR and CDR2 FQNEAQ (reference sequence). The CDR3 DNA is TGTGCCAGCAGCCCGTGGACAGGGTTAACAGATACGCAGTATTTT. It is translated as CASSPWTGLTDTQYF.

V gene TRBV27 combines with J gene TRBJ1-1; 7 nucleotides line up with TRBD1. Germline V gene data show CDR1 as MNHEY and CDR2 as SMNVEV (reference sequence). This CDR3 region has 15 residues. Trimming removed 3 bases from V and 4 bases from J; junction bases left unmatched: 8. The CDR3 DNA reads TGTGCCAGCAGTTTCGTACCGACAGGGAGCACTGAAGCTTTCTTT. It encodes CASSFVPTGSTEAFF.